Presented here are 21 T cell receptor beta chains from one specimen sequenced in a study of cytomegalovirus exposure and HLA in healthy donors. 60 Vbeta and 13 Jbeta primers were used in PCR. Libraries were prepared by immunoSEQ multiplex PCR; TCRdb keeps only in-frame clonotypes and omits some of them. The data show about 200,000 clones, approximately 12% seen once. Sample: PBMCs. The receptor set was obtained from a man aged 45-65 years in good health and CMV-seropositive.

This clone came up a few times. The V call is TRBV7-2, the J call TRBJ1-1; possibly TRBD1 for D (6 bases). CDR1 is SGHTA and CDR2 is FQGNSA in the germline V gene. V lost 4 bases and J lost 0, with 12 bases in between. CDR3 size: 15 residues. The chain's CDR3 is CASSSGGALNTEAFF. CDR3 DNA: TGTGCCAGCAGCTCGGGGGGCGCACTGAACACTGAAGCTTTCTTT.

This clone was seen more than once but under ten times. The V gene is TRBV7-2, the J gene TRBJ1-1, with 9 bases aligning to TRBD1. J gave up 7 bases and V 5 bases, and 8 bases lay outside the gene matches. This CDR3 has 14 residues. Germline CDR1 and CDR2: SGHTA and FQGNSA. The CDR3 sequence is CASSDGTGLGEAFF. As DNA, the CDR3 is TGTGCCAGCAGCGACGGGACAGGGCTGGGTGAAGCTTTCTTT.

This clone has a handful of counts. This chain joins TRBV5-4 and TRBJ2-7, with 7 bases lining up with TRBD1. V lost 3 bases, J lost 7 bases, and 7 bases stayed unmatched. The germline V gene encodes CDR1 SGHNT and CDR2 YYREEE (reference sequence). The CDR3 covers 13 residues. The CDR3 protein is CASSWDSFGEQYV. The CDR3 DNA sequence: TGTGCCAGCAGCTGGGACAGCTTCGGGGAGCAGTACGTC.

This clone occurred a few times. This chain connects TRBV4-3 to TRBJ1-2, with 7 bases lining up with TRBD1. The CDR3 is made up of 16 amino acids. Germline V lookup: CDR1 LGHNA, CDR2 YSLEER. After removal of 3 bases from V and 1 base from J, the junction contained 8 bases not matched to a gene. CDR3 in DNA: TGCGCCAGCAGCCATCGTGGACAGGCGGGTAACTATGGCTACACCTTC. Encoded protein: CASSHRGQAGNYGYTF.

The V call is TRBV30, the J call TRBJ2-3; TRBD1 might be the D (6 bases). This CDR3 has 14 amino acids. Germline V CDR1 and CDR2: GTSNPN, SVGIG (reference sequence). The V gene lost 2 bases and the J gene lost 0 bases, with 9 bases spanning the gap. The CDR3 reads CAWSFGGSTDTQYF. For the CDR3, the DNA is TGTGCCTGGAGTTTTGGGGGCAGCACAGATACGCAGTATTTT.

In its sample, this clone was seen a few times. CDR3 amino acids: CASSLGTSAVVETQYF. The CDR3, as DNA: TGTGCCAGCAGTTTGGGGACTAGCGCCGTAGTAGAGACCCAGTACTTC. The chain joins TRBV27 to TRBJ2-5; 10 nucleotides match TRBD2. With 3 bases clipped from V and 4 bases from J, the junction kept 8 bases outside the gene matches. Germline loops: CDR1 MNHEY, CDR2 SMNVEV (reference sequence). There are 16 residues in the CDR3.

This clone occurred a few times. At one end the junction does not follow the germline gene, possibly because of a read error. This sample also contains other DNA sequences that code for the same CDR3. This rearrangement joins TRBV6-5 to TRBJ2-2, with 7 bases aligning to TRBD1. CDR1 and CDR2 from the germline V gene are MNHEY and SVGAGI. CDR3 size: 14 residues. This CDR3 reads CASSFQGLTGEMFF. DNA of the CDR3: TGTGCCAGCAGTTTCCAGGGGCTCACAGGGGAGATGTTTTTT.

This clone was seen more than once but under ten times. This chain joins TRBV5-8 and TRBJ1-1; TRBD1 matches at 9 bases. This CDR3 spans 15 amino acids. With 0 bases clipped from V and 5 bases from J, the junction kept 5 bases outside the gene matches. The germline V gene has CDR1 SGHTS and CDR2 YDEGEE. CDR3 nucleotide sequence: TGTGCCAGCAGCTTGGATGTGGGGACAGGGACTGAAGCTTTCTTT. This gives the protein CASSLDVGTGTEAFF.

This chain links TRBV2 with TRBJ1-6; 7 positions match TRBD1. The junction had 7 bases not matched to a gene; V was cut back by 5 bases and J by 6 bases. This CDR3 spans 15 amino acids. CDR1 SNHLY and CDR2 FYNNEI come from the germline V gene. The CDR3 DNA is TGTGCCAGCAGTCCACAGGGGATCGGTAATTCACCCCTCCACTTT. Protein: CASSPQGIGNSPLHF.

This clone was detected only a few times. The chain is built from TRBV10-3 and TRBJ2-7; TRBD1 matches 7 bases. CDR3 length: 18 amino acids. With 7 bases clipped from V and 2 bases from J, the junction kept 20 bases outside the gene matches. Germline CDR1 and CDR2: ENHRY and SYGVKD. DNA of the CDR3: TGTGCCATCACGCCCCGACAGGGATTCTATGAACAGACCTACGAGCAGTACGTC. This translates into CAITPRQGFYEQTYEQYV.

In its sample, this clone was seen a few times. The V and J genes are TRBV2 and TRBJ1-4, with D possibly being TRBD1 (6 bases). In germline, CDR1 is SNHLY, CDR2 FYNNEI. The V end lost 6 bases, the J end lost 4 bases, and 12 bases lay between the germline ends. CDR3 length: 14 amino acids. This CDR3 is CASSRQAFNEKLFF. The CDR3 DNA reads TGTGCCAGCAGCCGACAGGCTTTTAATGAAAAACTGTTTTTT.

The chain recombines TRBV7-2 with TRBJ2-5, with TRBD2 identical over 8 bases. Losses at the gene ends were 4 bases for V and 2 bases for J; bases not matched to a gene: 9. The CDR3 length is 16 residues. Germline-derived CDR1 and CDR2 are SGHTA and FQGNSA. The CDR3: CASSSTLLAAQETQYF. The DNA of the CDR3 is TGTGCCAGCAGCTCAACTCTACTAGCGGCTCAAGAGACCCAGTACTTC.

The sample holds a few counts of this clone. The rearrangement links TRBV6-5 to TRBJ2-5, with a tentative D call TRBD2 (6 bases). The CDR3 contains 16 residues. V lost 4 bases, J lost 2 bases, and 17 bases lay in between. Looked up from germline, CDR1 is MNHEY and CDR2 is SVGAGI. The DNA for the CDR3 is TGTGCCAGCAGTTCCCCGCGGGGAGGTCCACAAGAGACCCAGTACTTC. Protein product: CASSSPRGGPQETQYF.

This clone was counted between two and nine times. This chain uses TRBV28 with TRBJ1-6; D possibly corresponds to TRBD1 (5 bases). V lost 7 bases to trimming and J lost 7 bases, with 8 bases between them. The CDR3 runs 12 residues. Per germline, CDR1 MDHEN and CDR2 SYDVKM. The CDR3 nucleotides read TGTGCCAGCAACCGGGGGAATTCACCCCTCCACTTT. Translated: CASNRGNSPLHF.

In this sample, this clone turned up a few times. The chain joins TRBV27 to TRBJ1-5; D unclear. The CDR3 has 13 residues. CDR1 and CDR2 from the germline V gene are MNHEY and SMNVEV (reference sequence). V lost 2 bases, J lost 4 bases, and 6 bases lay in between. CDR3 coding DNA: TGTGCCAGCAGTTTAGCGGGGAATCAGCCCCAGCATTTT. The encoded protein is CASSLAGNQPQHF.

The chain links TRBV5-1 to TRBJ2-7, with 10 bases that match TRBD2. The CDR3 has 14 amino acids. J gave up 2 bases and V 6 bases, and 5 bases lay outside the gene matches. Germline CDR1 reads SGHRS; CDR2 reads YFSETQ. The CDR3 nucleotides read TGCGCCAGCAAAGGCACTAGCGGGACCTACGAGCAGTACTTC. It encodes CASKGTSGTYEQYF.

The V call is TRBV4-1, the J call TRBJ2-3; 13 bases fit TRBD2. V was pared by 0 bases and J by 9 bases, with 15 bases of the junction left unmatched. The CDR3 length is 19 residues. Germline CDR1 and CDR2: MGHRA and YSYEKL. CDR3 protein: CASSQEGTSGGALGGTQYF. For the CDR3, the DNA is TGCGCCAGCAGCCAAGAAGGAACTAGCGGGGGGGCCCTTGGGGGGACGCAGTATTTT.

The sample holds a few counts of this clone. The V call is TRBV9, the J call TRBJ1-2, with 9 bases matching TRBD1. Germline V lookup: CDR1 SGDLS, CDR2 YYNGEE. This CDR3 has 14 residues. V lost 3 bases to trimming and J lost 8 bases; unmatched junction nucleotides: 8. The CDR3 spells CASSEGQGSWGYTF. The CDR3, as DNA: TGTGCCAGCAGCGAGGGACAGGGTAGTTGGGGCTACACCTTC.

In its sample, this clone was seen a few times. The genes are TRBV5-4 and TRBJ1-2; the D gene is possibly TRBD1 (5 bases). Per germline, CDR1 SGHNT and CDR2 YYREEE (reference sequence). This CDR3 comprises 15 residues. V dropped 2 bases and J dropped 1 base, with 12 bases sitting between them. The CDR3 sequence is CASSLRGGYNYGYTF. For the CDR3, the DNA is TGTGCCAGCAGCTTACGGGGGGGGTATAACTATGGCTACACCTTC.

The chain links TRBV6-1 to TRBJ1-6; no clear D gene. Germline V gene data show CDR1 as MNHNS and CDR2 as SASEGT. The CDR3 contains 16 residues. V was pared by 2 bases and J by 0 bases, with 8 bases between. In nucleotides, the CDR3 is TGTGCCAGCAGTGAAATGAGAAGCTCCTATAATTCACCCCTCCACTTT. Protein: CASSEMRSSYNSPLHF.

The DNA for the CDR3 is TGTGCCAGCAGCCCGGACAGGGTATCTGGAAACACCATATATTTT. It is translated as CASSPDRVSGNTIYF. The genes are TRBV7-2 and TRBJ1-3; TRBD1 aligns across 8 bases. The trim removed 5 bases at V and 1 base at J, leaving 4 bases unmatched. Germline V gene sequence: CDR1 SGHTA, CDR2 FQGNSA. The CDR3 is 15 residues long.